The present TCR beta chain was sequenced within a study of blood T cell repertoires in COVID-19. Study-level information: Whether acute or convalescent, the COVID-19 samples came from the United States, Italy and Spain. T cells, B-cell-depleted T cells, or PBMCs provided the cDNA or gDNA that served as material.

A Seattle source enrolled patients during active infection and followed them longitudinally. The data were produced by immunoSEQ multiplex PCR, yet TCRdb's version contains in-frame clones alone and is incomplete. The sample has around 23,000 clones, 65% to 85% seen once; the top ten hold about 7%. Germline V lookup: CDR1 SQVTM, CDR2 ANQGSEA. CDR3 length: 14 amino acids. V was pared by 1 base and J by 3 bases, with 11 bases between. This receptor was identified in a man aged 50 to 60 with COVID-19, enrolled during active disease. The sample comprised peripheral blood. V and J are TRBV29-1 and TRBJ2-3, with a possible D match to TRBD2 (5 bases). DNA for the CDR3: TGCAGCGTTGAAGGGGGTCGAGGGACAGATACGCAGTATTTT. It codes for CSVEGGRGTDTQYF.